This T cell receptor (beta chain) was sequenced in a study of CD8 T cells in ankylosing spondylitis. V was pared by 4 bases and J by 5 bases, with 9 bases of the junction left unmatched. Germline V CDR1 and CDR2: SGHDT, YYEEEE. The CDR3 length is 16 residues. TCRdb re-called the 5' RACE reads with MiXCR, one entry per CDR3 protein. The sample includes 350,000 or so distinct CDR3 sequences, roughly 15% seen only once; the top ten take approximately 0.99%. The source of this sequence is a male donor with ankylosing spondylitis or in good health (not recorded which). The sample consisted of blood, either unsorted or a sorted T cell fraction (not recorded which). This rearrangement joins TRBV5-6 to TRBJ2-5; 12 bases line up with TRBD1. The CDR3 region has the DNA TGTGCCAGCAGCCCCGGGACAGGGGGCGAGCGGGAGACCCAGTACTTC. Protein sequence: CASSPGTGGERETQYF.